Shown below are 23 T cell receptor beta chains from a single sample sequenced in a study of shared clonotypes between healthy human individuals. TCRdb keeps only in-frame clones here, not all; method: immunoSEQ multiplex PCR. This sample has roughly 1.4 million clones, with approximately 98.5% found just once. What was sequenced was naive CD4+ T cells sorted from blood. Noted subset: CD45RA+ positively selected. All receptors derive from a man between 25 and 39 years old in good health.

This chain connects TRBV14 to TRBJ1-2, with TRBD1 as a possible D gene (5 bases). This CDR3 has 13 amino acids. Trimming left V 1 base short and J 8 bases short, with 11 bases between. Germline V gives CDR1 SGHDN, CDR2 FVKESK. In DNA, the CDR3 is TGTGCCAGCAGCCAAGTGGGGGGACTCGGCTACACCTTC. It encodes CASSQVGGLGYTF.

The V call is TRBV5-1, the J call TRBJ2-3; D might be TRBD2 (5 bases). Germline values: CDR1 SGHRS, CDR2 YFSETQ. With 0 bases removed from V and 1 base from J, the gap between germline ends came to 9 bases. This CDR3 contains 15 residues. The CDR3 nucleotides read TGCGCCAGCAGCTTGGTGTTTAGCGGCACAGATACGCAGTATTTT. Amino acid sequence: CASSLVFSGTDTQYF.

The V gene is TRBV14, the J gene TRBJ2-5; D uncertain. The V end lost 4 bases, the J end lost 3 bases, and 9 bases lay between the germline ends. Germline CDR1 reads SGHDN; CDR2 reads FVKESK. The CDR3 is 13 residues long. The CDR3 DNA sequence: TGTGCCAGCAGCCGACGGAAAAAAGAGACCCAGTACTTC. It encodes CASSRRKKETQYF.

The V call is TRBV15, the J call TRBJ2-7; no definite D call. The V gene's germline CDR1 is LNHNV and CDR2 YYDKDF (reference sequence). CDR3 length equals 16 residues. With 0 bases removed from V and 1 base from J, the gap between germline ends came to 13 bases. The CDR3 coding sequence is TGTGCCACCAGCAGAGATTTTCCCTCCAGGTCCTACGAGCAGTACTTC. Translated, it gives CATSRDFPSRSYEQYF. The full variable domain, its missing parts supplied by reference TRBV15 and TRBJ2-7, is DAMVIQNPRYQVTQFGKPVTLSCSQTLNHNVMYWYQQKSSQAPKLLFHYYDKDFNNEADTPDNFQSRRPNTSFCFLDIRSPGLGDTAMYLCATSRDFPSRSYEQYFGPGTRLTVT.

Here the CDR3 DNA reads TGTGCCAGTACCCCACGCCCCAACACTAACTATGGCTACACCTTC. The encoded protein is CASTPRPNTNYGYTF. The J gene is TRBJ1-2, the V gene TRBV19; D gene unclear. Germline V gene data show CDR1 as LNHDA and CDR2 as SQIVND (reference sequence). Trimming shortened V by 7 bases and J by 0 bases, and 15 bases separated the two germline ends. The CDR3 totals 15 residues. Drawing the rest from reference TRBV19 and TRBJ1-2, the complete variable domain is DGGITQSPKYLFRKEGQNVTLSCEQNLNHDAMYWYRQDPGQGLRLIYYSQIVNDFQKGDIAEGYSVSREKKESFPLTVTSAQKNPTAFYLCASTPRPNTNYGYTFGSGTRLTVV.

This sequence joins TRBV9 and TRBJ2-5; TRBD2 aligns across 7 bases. CDR1 is SGDLS and CDR2 is YYNGEE in the germline V gene. The CDR3 spans 14 residues. Germline trimming cut 0 bases from V and 4 bases from J; bases unmatched to any gene: 3. The CDR3 region has the DNA TGTGCCAGCAGCGTAGCTAGCGGAAGAGAGACCCAGTACTTC. This codes for CASSVASGRETQYF.

The gene calls are TRBV7-9 and TRBJ2-7, with a possible D match to TRBD1 (6 bases). The germline V gene encodes CDR1 SEHNR and CDR2 FQNEAQ (reference sequence). V gave up 3 bases and J gave up 6 bases, with 15 bases separating them. The CDR3 consists of 14 residues. The CDR3 DNA sequence: TGTGCCAGCAGCTTTTTGCGTGTGGGGGCCGAGCAGTACTTC. It yields the protein CASSFLRVGAEQYF.

This chain links TRBV28 with TRBJ1-2; the D gene is possibly TRBD1 (5 bases). The CDR3 covers 16 residues. V was cut by 3 bases and J by 5 bases, with 19 bases left in between. CDR1 and CDR2 from the germline V gene are MDHEN and SYDVKM. The chain's CDR3 is CASSLPMGEDTYGYTF. In DNA form, the CDR3 reads TGTGCCAGCAGTTTGCCAATGGGGGAAGACACGTATGGCTACACCTTC.

The genes are TRBV10-3 and TRBJ1-2; 8 bases agree with TRBD1. The J segment lost 3 bases and the V segment lost 2 bases, leaving 2 bases of the junction unmatched. Germline V gene sequence: CDR1 ENHRY, CDR2 SYGVKD. The CDR3 is 14 amino acids. CDR3 sequence reads: CAISEGQGHYGYTF. In DNA, the CDR3 is TGTGCCATCAGTGAGGGACAGGGCCACTATGGCTACACCTTC.

Worth noting for this clone: At one boundary the junction diverges from the germline segment, which might be a read error. V gene TRBV9 combines with J gene TRBJ2-7, with TRBD1 matching 7 bases. The CDR3 runs 15 residues. CDR1 SGDLS and CDR2 YYNGEE come from the germline V gene. The CDR3: CASSVRDSATYEQYF. The DNA of the CDR3 is TGTGCCAGCAGCGTACGGGACAGTGCCACCTATGAGCAGTACTTC.

Only one count was recorded for this clone. The V call is TRBV14, the J call TRBJ2-1; D remains ambiguous. Germline lookup yields CDR1 SGHDN and CDR2 FVKESK. This CDR3 is 13 amino acids long. The ends were cut back, 4 bases at V and 1 base at J, with 5 bases in the middle. The CDR3 loop is CASSPESYNEQFF. The CDR3, as DNA: TGTGCCAGCAGCCCCGAGTCCTACAATGAGCAGTTCTTC.

The genes are TRBV19 and TRBJ2-6; 7 bases fit TRBD2. The CDR3 contains 18 residues. The V gene's germline CDR1 is LNHDA and CDR2 SQIVND (reference sequence). V lost 3 bases, J lost 0 bases, and 8 bases stayed unmatched. DNA for the CDR3: TGTGCCAGTAGTATTCGGGCGGGAGCCAACTCTGGGGCCAACGTCCTGACTTTC. It encodes CASSIRAGANSGANVLTF.

This clone was observed a single time. This rearrangement joins TRBV5-6 to TRBJ1-2; D unclear. V lost 4 bases and J 0 bases, leaving 7 bases between the germline ends. CDR1 and CDR2 from the germline V gene are SGHDT and YYEEEE. This CDR3 contains 13 residues. CDR3 nucleotides: TGTGCCAGCAGCACGTTACCTAACTATGGCTACACCTTC. As protein: CASSTLPNYGYTF.

This chain uses TRBV27 with TRBJ2-1; weak D call: TRBD2 (6 bases). V dropped 8 bases and J dropped 1 base, with 9 bases sitting between them. This CDR3 comprises 13 residues. Per the germline V gene, CDR1 is MNHEY and CDR2 is SMNVEV (reference sequence). CDR3 in amino acids: CASGRGSYNEQFF. In DNA form, the CDR3 reads TGTGCCAGCGGGCGGGGATCCTACAATGAGCAGTTCTTC.

The chain links TRBV6-4 to TRBJ2-1; no firm D call. The CDR3 has 15 residues. CDR1 and CDR2 from the germline V gene are MRHNA and SNTAGT. V gave up 5 bases and J gave up 0 bases, with 11 bases separating them. The CDR3 protein is CASSSTASSYNEQFF. The CDR3 coding sequence is TGTGCCAGCAGTAGCACGGCAAGCTCCTACAATGAGCAGTTCTTC.

The chain combines TRBV29-1 with TRBJ2-2; D unclear. Trimming shortened V by 7 bases and J by 0 bases, and 15 bases separated the two germline ends. This CDR3 has 15 residues. CDR1 and CDR2 (germline): SQVTM, ANQGSEA. For the CDR3, the DNA is TGCAGCGGCGCCCCCCGTGGGACGAACACCGGGGAGCTGTTTTTT. Translation gives CSGAPRGTNTGELFF.

The V call is TRBV9, the J call TRBJ1-3; D remains ambiguous. Germline loops: CDR1 SGDLS, CDR2 YYNGEE. This CDR3 has 15 amino acids. V lost 0 bases, J lost 3 bases, and 10 bases lay in between. The CDR3 bases are TGTGCCAGCAGCGTAGCCCCAGGCATTGGAAACACCATATATTTT. It codes for CASSVAPGIGNTIYF. The entire variable domain, with the rest obtained from reference TRBV9 and TRBJ1-3, is as follows: DSGVTQTPKHLITATGQRVTLRCSPRSGDLSVYWYQQSLDQGLQFLIQYYNGEERAKGNILERFSAQQFPDLHSELNLSSLELGDSALYFCASSVAPGIGNTIYFGEGSWLTVV.

This chain uses TRBV6-1 with TRBJ2-7; 7 bases are a match to TRBD1. V shed 2 bases and J 4 bases; nucleotides not matched to a gene: 11. The CDR3 totals 16 residues. The germline V gene encodes CDR1 MNHNS and CDR2 SASEGT. Here the CDR3 DNA reads TGTGCCAGCAGTGAAACCTTAGAGACAGGGAAATACGAGCAGTACTTC. Its protein product is CASSETLETGKYEQYF.

The chain carries TRBV2 and TRBJ2-5; perhaps TRBD2 as D (5 bases). The CDR3 length is 14 residues. Germline loops: CDR1 SNHLY, CDR2 FYNNEI. Trimming pared 6 bases from V and 0 bases from J, leaving 11 bases between. CDR3 loop: CASRRRENQETQYF. The CDR3 bases are TGTGCCAGCAGGAGAAGGGAGAACCAAGAGACCCAGTACTTC.

The rearrangement links TRBV18 to TRBJ2-3; 9 bases line up with TRBD2. CDR1 KGHSH and CDR2 LQKENI come from the germline V gene. The V and J ends lost 4 bases and 4 bases, in that order; junction bases with no gene match: 6. The CDR3 runs 15 residues. CDR3 in amino acids: CASSRLERGADTQYF. DNA of the CDR3: TGTGCCAGCTCACGGTTGGAGCGGGGGGCAGATACGCAGTATTTT.

V is TRBV9 and J is TRBJ2-7, with D perhaps TRBD1 (5 bases). Trimming removed 6 bases at V and 2 bases at J, with 9 bases between. Germline assignment: CDR1 SGDLS and CDR2 YYNGEE. The CDR3 consists of 12 residues. The DNA of the CDR3 is TGTGCCAGCAAACAGGAAACCTACGAGCAGTACTTC. As protein: CASKQETYEQYF. Variable domain in full (rest from reference TRBV9 and TRBJ2-7): DSGVTQTPKHLITATGQRVTLRCSPRSGDLSVYWYQQSLDQGLQFLIQYYNGEERAKGNILERFSAQQFPDLHSELNLSSLELGDSALYFCASKQETYEQYFGPGTRLTVT.

This sequence joins TRBV19 and TRBJ1-4; no clear D. Trimming shortened V by 6 bases and J by 5 bases, and 13 bases separated the two germline ends. The V gene's germline CDR1 is LNHDA and CDR2 SQIVND (reference sequence). The CDR3 has 14 amino acids. CDR3 nucleotide sequence: TGTGCCAGTAGCCCCAAAAGGACGAATGAAAAACTGTTTTTT. Protein: CASSPKRTNEKLFF. The full variable domain, completed using reference TRBV19 and TRBJ1-4, is DGGITQSPKYLFRKEGQNVTLSCEQNLNHDAMYWYRQDPGQGLRLIYYSQIVNDFQKGDIAEGYSVSREKKESFPLTVTSAQKNPTAFYLCASSPKRTNEKLFFGSGTQLSVL.

The chain joins TRBV6-5 to TRBJ1-5; D not resolved. CDR3 length equals 11 residues. V was cut by 4 bases and J by 9 bases, with 7 bases left in between. Germline CDR1 reads MNHEY; CDR2 reads SVGAGI. The CDR3 reads CASSWTLPQHF. The CDR3 coding sequence is TGTGCCAGCAGTTGGACGTTGCCCCAGCATTTT.